This T cell receptor beta chain was identified during a study of T cells in localized non-small cell lung cancer. The CDR3 loop spans 15 amino acids. V shed 8 bases, J shed 7 bases, and the junction held 10 bases outside the gene matches. Germline CDR1 and CDR2: MNHNS and SASEGT. This table comes from immunoSEQ multiplex PCR, and its TCRdb copy is limited to in-frame clones, with some not included. The sample consists of 41,000 or so clones, 70% to 90% of them appearing once. The source was peripheral blood, collected before any cancer treatment. The sequence was obtained from a woman aged 18-49 years with stage III lung adenocarcinoma. This chain connects TRBV6-1 to TRBJ1-6; 8 positions match TRBD1. CDR3 bases: TGTGCCAGCGGGGACGGGACAGGTTTCAATTCACCCCTCCACTTT. Amino acid sequence: CASGDGTGFNSPLHF.